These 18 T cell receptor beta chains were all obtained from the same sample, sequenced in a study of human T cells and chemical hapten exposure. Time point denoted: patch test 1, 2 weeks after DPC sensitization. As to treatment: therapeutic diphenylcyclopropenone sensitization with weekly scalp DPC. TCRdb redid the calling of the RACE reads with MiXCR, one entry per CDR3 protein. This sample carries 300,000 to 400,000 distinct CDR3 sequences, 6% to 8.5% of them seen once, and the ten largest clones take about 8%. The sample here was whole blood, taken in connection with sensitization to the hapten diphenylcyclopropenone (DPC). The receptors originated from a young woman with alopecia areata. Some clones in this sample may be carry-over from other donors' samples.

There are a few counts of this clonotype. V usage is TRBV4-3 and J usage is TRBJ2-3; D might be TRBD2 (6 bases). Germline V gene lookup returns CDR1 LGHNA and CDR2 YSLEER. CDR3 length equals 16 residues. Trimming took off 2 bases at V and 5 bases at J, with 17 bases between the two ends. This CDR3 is CASSQSTRAGQDTQYF. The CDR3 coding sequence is TGCGCCAGCAGCCAATCTACTAGGGCGGGGCAAGATACGCAGTATTTT.

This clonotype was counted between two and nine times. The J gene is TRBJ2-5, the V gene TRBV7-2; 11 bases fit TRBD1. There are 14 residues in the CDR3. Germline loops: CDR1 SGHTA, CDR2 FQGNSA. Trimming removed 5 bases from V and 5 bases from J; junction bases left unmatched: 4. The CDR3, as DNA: TGTGCCAGCAGCCCGGACAGGGGGCATGAGACCCAGTACTTC. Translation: CASSPDRGHETQYF.

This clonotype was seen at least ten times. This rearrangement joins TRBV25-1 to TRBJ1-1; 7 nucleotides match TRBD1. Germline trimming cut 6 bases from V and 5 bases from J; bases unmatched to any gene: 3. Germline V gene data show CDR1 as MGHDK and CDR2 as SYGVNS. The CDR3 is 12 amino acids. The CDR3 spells CASRTGLTEAFF. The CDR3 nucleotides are TGTGCCAGCAGGACAGGGCTTACTGAAGCTTTCTTT. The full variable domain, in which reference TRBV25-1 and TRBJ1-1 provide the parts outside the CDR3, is EADIYQTPRYLVIGTGKKITLECSQTMGHDKMYWYQQDPGMELHLIHYSYGVNSTEKGDLSSESTVSRIRTEHFPLTLESARPSHTSQYLCASRTGLTEAFFGQGTRLTVV.

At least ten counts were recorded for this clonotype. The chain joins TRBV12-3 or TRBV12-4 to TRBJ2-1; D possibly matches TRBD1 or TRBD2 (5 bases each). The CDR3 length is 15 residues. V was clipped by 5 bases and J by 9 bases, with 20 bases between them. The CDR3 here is CASSAGLGAEVEQFF. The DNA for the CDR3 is TGTGCCAGCAGTGCAGGTCTAGGGGCGGAGGTTGAGCAGTTCTTC.

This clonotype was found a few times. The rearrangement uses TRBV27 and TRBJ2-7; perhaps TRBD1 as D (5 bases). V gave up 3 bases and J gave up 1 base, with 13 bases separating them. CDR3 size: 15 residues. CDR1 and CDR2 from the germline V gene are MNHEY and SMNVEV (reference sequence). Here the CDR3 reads CASSFSRQRSYEQYF. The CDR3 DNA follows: TGTGCCAGCAGTTTCTCAAGACAGAGATCCTACGAGCAGTACTTC.

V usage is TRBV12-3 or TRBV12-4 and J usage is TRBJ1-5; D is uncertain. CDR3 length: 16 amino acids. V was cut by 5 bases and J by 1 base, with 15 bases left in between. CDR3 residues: CASSPSGVDSNQPQHF. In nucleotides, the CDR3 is TGTGCCAGCAGTCCTAGCGGGGTGGACAGCAATCAGCCCCAGCATTTT.

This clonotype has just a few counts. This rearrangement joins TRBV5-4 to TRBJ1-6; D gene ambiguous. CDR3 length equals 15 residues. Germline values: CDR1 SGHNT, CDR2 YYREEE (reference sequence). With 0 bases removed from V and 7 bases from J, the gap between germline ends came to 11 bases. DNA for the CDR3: TGTGCCAGCAGCTTGGAGATCAGAACAAATTCACCCCTCCACTTT. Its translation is CASSLEIRTNSPLHF.

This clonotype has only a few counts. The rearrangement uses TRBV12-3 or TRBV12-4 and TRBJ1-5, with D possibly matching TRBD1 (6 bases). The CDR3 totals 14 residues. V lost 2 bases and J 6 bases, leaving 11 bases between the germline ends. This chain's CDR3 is CASSLQGTGQPQHF. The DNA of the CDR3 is TGTGCCAGCAGTTTACAGGGGACGGGTCAGCCCCAGCATTTT.

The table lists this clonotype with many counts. The CDR3 DNA is TGTGCCAGCAGTCGATCCGGATTAGAGACCCAGTACTTC. Translated, it gives CASSRSGLETQYF. V usage is TRBV6-5 and J usage is TRBJ2-5, with unresolved D. The length of the CDR3 is 13 residues. V was pared by 5 bases and J by 4 bases, with 11 bases between. Germline V gives CDR1 MNHEY, CDR2 SVGAGI.

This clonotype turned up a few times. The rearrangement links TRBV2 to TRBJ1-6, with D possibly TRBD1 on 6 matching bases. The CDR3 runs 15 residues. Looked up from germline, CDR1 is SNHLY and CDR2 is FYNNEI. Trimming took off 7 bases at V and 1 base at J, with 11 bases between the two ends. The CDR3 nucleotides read TGTGCCAGCAACCAGGGGAGATCCTATAATTCACCCCTCCACTTT. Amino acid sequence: CASNQGRSYNSPLHF.

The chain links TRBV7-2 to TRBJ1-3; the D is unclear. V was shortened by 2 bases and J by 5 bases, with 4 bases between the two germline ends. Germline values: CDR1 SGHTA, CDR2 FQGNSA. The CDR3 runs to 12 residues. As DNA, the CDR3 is TGTGCCAGCAGCTTACCGAGAAACACCATATATTTT. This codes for CASSLPRNTIYF.

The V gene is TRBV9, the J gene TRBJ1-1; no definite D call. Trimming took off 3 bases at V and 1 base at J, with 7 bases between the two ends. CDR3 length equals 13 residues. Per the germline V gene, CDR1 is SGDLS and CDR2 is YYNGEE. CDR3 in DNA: TGTGCCAGCAGCGGCAGCTGGAACACTGAAGCTTTCTTT. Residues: CASSGSWNTEAFF.

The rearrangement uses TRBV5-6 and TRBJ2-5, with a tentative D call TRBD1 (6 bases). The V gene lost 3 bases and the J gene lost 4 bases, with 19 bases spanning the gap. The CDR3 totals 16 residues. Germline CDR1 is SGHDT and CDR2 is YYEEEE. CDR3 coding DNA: TGTGCCAGCAGCTCCGGAGGACAGCGTCGAAGAGAGACCCAGTACTTC. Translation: CASSSGGQRRRETQYF.

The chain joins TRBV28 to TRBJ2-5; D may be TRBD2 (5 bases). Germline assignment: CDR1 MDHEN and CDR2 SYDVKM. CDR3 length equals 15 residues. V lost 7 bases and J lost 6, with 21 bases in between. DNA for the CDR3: TGTGCCAGCACCCCGGGGTACGGAGACGCCCAGACCCAGTACTTC. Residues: CASTPGYGDAQTQYF.

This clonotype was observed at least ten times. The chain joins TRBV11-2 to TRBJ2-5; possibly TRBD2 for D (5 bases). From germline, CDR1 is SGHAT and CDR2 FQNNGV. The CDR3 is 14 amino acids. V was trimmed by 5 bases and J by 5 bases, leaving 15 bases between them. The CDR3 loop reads CASSLTRASETQYF. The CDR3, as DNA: TGTGCCAGCAGCCTCACCCGGGCTAGCGAGACCCAGTACTTC. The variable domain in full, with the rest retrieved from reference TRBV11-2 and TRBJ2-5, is EAGVAQSPRYKIIEKRQSVAFWCNPISGHATLYWYQQILGQGPKLLIQFQNNGVVDDSQLPKDRFSAERLKGVDSTLKIQPAKLEDSAVYLCASSLTRASETQYFGPGTRLLVL.

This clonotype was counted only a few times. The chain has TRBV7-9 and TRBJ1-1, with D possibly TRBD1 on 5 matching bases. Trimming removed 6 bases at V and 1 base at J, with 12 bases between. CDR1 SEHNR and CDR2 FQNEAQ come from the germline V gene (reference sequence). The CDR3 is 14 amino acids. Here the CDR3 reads CASRDGAANTEAFF. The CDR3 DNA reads TGTGCCAGCAGGGACGGGGCAGCGAACACTGAAGCTTTCTTT.

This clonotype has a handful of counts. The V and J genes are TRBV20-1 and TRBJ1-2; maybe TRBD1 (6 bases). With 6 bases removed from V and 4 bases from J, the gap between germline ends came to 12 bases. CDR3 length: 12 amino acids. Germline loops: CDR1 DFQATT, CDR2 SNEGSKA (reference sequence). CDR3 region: CSANTGTYGYTF. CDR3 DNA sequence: TGCAGTGCCAATACAGGGACCTATGGCTACACCTTC.

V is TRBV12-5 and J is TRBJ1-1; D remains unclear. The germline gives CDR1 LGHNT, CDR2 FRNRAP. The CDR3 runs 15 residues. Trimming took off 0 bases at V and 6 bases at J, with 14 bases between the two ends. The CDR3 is CASGLVRFVIAEAFF. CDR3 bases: TGTGCTAGTGGTTTGGTGCGGTTTGTGATAGCTGAAGCTTTCTTT.